This TCR beta chain was observed in a study of blood T cell repertoires in COVID-19. Overall study context: COVID-19 samples, acute and convalescent, were from the United States, Italy and Spain. Sample material is recorded as cDNA or gDNA derived from T cells, B-cell-depleted T cells, or PBMCs.

Germline V gene sequence: CDR1 MDHEN, CDR2 SYDVKM. There are 14 residues in the CDR3. Trimming removed 8 bases from V and 1 base from J; junction bases left unmatched: 2. Original analysis: Nucleated cell number was recorded as an estimate derived from reference gene primer amplification. Measured with immunoSEQ multiplex PCR; TCRdb has only the in-frame clones, and not every one. V and J calls and clone size follow that table, whereas D and trimming were derived from the DNA. The sample records around 130,000 clones, more than 80% being singletons. The rearrangement links TRBV28 to TRBJ1-3, with 10 bases that match TRBD1. This receptor was obtained from a woman aged 60-75 years with acute or convalescent COVID-19. The sequenced material came from peripheral blood. DNA of the CDR3: TGTGCCAGCGGGACAGGGGCATCTGGAAACACCATATATTTT. Translation gives CASGTGASGNTIYF.